This T cell receptor (beta chain) was identified in a study of regulatory T cells in long-lasting Graves disease. General study points: Persistent disease was associated with favored TRBV28 usage and with favored use of TRBJ1-2 and TRBJ2-5. Comparison showed that persistent patients shared more public clonotypes (2,741) than new patients (about 970).

This clonotype was seen a handful of times. Its specificity is not known. Trimming cost V 2 bases and J 1 base, with 14 bases left between them. The CDR3 runs 15 residues. Germline lookup yields CDR1 DFQATT and CDR2 SNEGSKA (reference sequence). Described time point: persistent/refractory GD, antithyroid drugs over 5 years with positive TRAb. Extracted PBMC RNA gave rise to the TCR library. Relying on iRepertoire HTBI primers and Arm-PCR of CDR3 regions, the team built TCR beta libraries. TCRdb called the multiplex PCR reads again in MiXCR, with one record for every CDR3 protein. The sample lists 310,000 or so distinct CDR3 sequences; approximately 20% were seen once.

Sequenced here: peripheral blood mononuclear cells (PBMCs), sampled when the disease was refractory, from a patient treated with antithyroid drugs. This TCR was sampled from a female donor with Graves disease. The chain employs TRBV20-1 and TRBJ2-5; no definite D call. For the CDR3, the DNA is TGCAGTGCTAGATCCTTATCCGCAATCCAAGAGACCCAGTACTTC. Translating it yields CSARSLSAIQETQYF.